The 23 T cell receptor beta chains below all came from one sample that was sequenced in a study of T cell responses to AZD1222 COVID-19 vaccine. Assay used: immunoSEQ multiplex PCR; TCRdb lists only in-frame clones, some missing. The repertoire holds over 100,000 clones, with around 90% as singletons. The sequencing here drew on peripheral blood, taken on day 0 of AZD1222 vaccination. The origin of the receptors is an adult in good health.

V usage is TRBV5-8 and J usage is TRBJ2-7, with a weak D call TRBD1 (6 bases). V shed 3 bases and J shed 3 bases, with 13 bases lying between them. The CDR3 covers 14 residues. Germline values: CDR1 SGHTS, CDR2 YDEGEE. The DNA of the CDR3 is TGTGCCAGCAGCTCAGACAGGAACAACTACGAGCAGTACTTC. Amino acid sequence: CASSSDRNNYEQYF.

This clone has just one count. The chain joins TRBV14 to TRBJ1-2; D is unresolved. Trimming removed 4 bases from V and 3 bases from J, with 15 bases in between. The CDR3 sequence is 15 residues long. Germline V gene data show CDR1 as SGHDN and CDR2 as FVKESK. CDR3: CASSPYQSTDYGYTF. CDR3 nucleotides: TGTGCCAGCAGCCCATACCAATCGACCGACTATGGCTACACCTTC.

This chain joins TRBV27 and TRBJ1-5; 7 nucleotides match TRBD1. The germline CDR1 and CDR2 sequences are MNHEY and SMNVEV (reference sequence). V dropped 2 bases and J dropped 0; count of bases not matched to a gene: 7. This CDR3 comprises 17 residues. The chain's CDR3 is CASSLQGGPYSNQPQHF. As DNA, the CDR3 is TGTGCCAGCAGTTTACAAGGGGGCCCTTATAGCAATCAGCCCCAGCATTTT.

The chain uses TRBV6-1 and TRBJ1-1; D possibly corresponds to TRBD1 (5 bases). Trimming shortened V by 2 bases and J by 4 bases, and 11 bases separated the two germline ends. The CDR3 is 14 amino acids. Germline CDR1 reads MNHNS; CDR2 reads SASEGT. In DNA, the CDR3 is TGTGCCAGCAGTGAATGGGGCAAGGGCACTGAAGCTTTCTTT. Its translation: CASSEWGKGTEAFF.

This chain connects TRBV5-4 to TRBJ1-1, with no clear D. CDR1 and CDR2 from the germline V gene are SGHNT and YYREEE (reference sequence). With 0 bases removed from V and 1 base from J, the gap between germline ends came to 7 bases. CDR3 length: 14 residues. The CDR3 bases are TGTGCCAGCAGCTTGGCCGGGTCGAACACTGAAGCTTTCTTT. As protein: CASSLAGSNTEAFF. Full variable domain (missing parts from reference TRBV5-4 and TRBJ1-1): ETGVTQSPTHLIKTRGQQVTLRCSSQSGHNTVSWYQQALGQGPQFIFQYYREEENGRGNFPPRFSGLQFPNYSSELNVNALELDDSALYLCASSLAGSNTEAFFGQGTRLTVV.

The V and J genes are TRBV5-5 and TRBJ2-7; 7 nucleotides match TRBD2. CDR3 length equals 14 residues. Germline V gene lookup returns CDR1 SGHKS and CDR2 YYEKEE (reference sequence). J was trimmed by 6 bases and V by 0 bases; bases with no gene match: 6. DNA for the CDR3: TGTGCCAGCAGCTTGGTCGGGGGGAGGTTCGAGCAGTACTTC. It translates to CASSLVGGRFEQYF.

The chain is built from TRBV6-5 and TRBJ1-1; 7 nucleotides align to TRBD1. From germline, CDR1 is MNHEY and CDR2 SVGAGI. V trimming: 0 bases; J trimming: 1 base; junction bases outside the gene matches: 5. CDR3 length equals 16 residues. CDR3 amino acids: CASSYSPTGRNTEAFF. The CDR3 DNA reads TGTGCCAGCAGTTACTCGCCGACAGGGAGGAACACTGAAGCTTTCTTT.

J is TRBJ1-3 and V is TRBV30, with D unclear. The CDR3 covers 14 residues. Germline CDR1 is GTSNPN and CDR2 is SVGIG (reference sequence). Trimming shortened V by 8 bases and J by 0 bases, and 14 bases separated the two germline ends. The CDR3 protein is CAREPGHSGNTIYF. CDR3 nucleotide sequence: TGTGCCCGGGAGCCAGGCCACTCTGGAAACACCATATATTTT.

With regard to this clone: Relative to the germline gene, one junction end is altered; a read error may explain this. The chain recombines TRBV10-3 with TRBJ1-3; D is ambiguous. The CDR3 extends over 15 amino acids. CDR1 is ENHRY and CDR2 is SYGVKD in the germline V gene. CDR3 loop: CAISEPRLVGTTIYF. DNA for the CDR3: TGTGCCATCAGTGAGCCCCGCCTGGTTGGAACCACCATATATTTT.

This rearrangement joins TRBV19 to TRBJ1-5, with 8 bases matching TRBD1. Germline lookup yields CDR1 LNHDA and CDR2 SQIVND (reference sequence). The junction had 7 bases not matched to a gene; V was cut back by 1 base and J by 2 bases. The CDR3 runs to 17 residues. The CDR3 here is CASSIGQGMGGNQPQHF. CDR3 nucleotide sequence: TGTGCCAGTAGTATAGGACAGGGGATGGGTGGCAATCAGCCCCAGCATTTT. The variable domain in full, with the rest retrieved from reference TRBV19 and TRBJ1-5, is DGGITQSPKYLFRKEGQNVTLSCEQNLNHDAMYWYRQDPGQGLRLIYYSQIVNDFQKGDIAEGYSVSREKKESFPLTVTSAQKNPTAFYLCASSIGQGMGGNQPQHFGDGTRLSIL.

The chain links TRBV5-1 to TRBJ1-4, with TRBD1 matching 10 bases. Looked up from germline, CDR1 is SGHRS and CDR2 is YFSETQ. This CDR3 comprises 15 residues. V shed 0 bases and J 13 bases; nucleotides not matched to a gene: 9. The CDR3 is CASSLGGQGGKGLFF. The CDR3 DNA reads TGCGCCAGCAGCTTGGGCGGACAGGGGGGGAAAGGACTGTTTTTT.

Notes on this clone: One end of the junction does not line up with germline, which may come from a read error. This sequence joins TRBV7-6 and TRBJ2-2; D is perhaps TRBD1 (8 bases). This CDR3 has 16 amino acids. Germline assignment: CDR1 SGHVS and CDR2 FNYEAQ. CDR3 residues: CASSLADRAGTGELFF. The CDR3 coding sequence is TGTGCCAGCAGCCTAGCGGACAGGGCAGGAACCGGGGAGCTGTTTTTT.

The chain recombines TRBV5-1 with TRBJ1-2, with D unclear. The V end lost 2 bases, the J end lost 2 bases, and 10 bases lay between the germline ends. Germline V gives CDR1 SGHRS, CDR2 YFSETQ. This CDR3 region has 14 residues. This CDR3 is CASSLSQANYGYTF. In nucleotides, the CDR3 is TGCGCCAGCAGCTTAAGCCAGGCCAACTATGGCTACACCTTC.

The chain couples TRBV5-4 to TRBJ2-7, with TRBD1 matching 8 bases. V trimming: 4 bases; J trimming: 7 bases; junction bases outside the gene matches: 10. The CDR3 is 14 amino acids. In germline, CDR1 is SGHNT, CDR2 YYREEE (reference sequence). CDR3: CASSPAGGGREQYF. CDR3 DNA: TGTGCCAGCAGCCCTGCAGGGGGCGGACGGGAGCAGTACTTC.

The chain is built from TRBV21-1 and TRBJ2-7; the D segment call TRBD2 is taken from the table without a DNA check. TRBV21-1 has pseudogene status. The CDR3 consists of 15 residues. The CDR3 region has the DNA TGTGCCAGCACCCGTAGCGGGGGGCCTGTCGCCGAGCAGTACTTC. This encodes CASTRSGGPVAEQYF.

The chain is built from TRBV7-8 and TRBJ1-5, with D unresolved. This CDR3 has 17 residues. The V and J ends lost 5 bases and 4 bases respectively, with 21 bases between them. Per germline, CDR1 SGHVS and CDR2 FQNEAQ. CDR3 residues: CASSISVTTLGNQPQHF. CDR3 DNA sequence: TGTGCCAGCAGCATTAGCGTTACAACGCTTGGGAATCAGCCCCAGCATTTT.

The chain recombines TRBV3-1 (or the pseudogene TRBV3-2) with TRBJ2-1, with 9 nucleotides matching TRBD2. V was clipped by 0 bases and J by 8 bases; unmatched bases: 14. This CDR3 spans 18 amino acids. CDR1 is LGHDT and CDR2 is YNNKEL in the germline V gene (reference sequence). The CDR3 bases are TGTGCCAGCAGCCAAGAGACGTTGGGCGGGGGGGCCGAAGATGAGCAGTTCTTC. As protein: CASSQETLGGGAEDEQFF.

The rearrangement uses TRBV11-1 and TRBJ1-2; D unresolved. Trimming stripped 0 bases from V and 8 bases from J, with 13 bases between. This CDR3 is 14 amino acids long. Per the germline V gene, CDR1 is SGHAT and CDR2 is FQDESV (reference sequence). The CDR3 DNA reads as TGTGCCAGCAGCTTAGCGGCAACTGGAGGAGGCTACACCTTC. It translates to CASSLAATGGGYTF.

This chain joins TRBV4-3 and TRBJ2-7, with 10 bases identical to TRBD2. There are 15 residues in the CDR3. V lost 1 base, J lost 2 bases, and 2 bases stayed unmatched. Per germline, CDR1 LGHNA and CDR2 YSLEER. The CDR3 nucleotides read TGCGCCAGCAGCCAAGGCCTAGCGGGGGCCTACGAGCAGTACTTC. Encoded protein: CASSQGLAGAYEQYF.

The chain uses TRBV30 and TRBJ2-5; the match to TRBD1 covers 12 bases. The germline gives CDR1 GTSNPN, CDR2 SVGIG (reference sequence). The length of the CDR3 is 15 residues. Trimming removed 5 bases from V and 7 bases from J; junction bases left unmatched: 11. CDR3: CAWGGQGATRGTQYF. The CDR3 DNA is TGTGCCTGGGGGGGACAGGGGGCTACTAGGGGGACCCAGTACTTC.

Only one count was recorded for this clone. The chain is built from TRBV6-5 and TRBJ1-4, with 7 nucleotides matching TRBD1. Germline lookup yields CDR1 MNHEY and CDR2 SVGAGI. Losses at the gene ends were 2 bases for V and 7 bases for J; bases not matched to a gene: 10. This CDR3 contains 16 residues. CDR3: CASSYKGAKRTEKLFF. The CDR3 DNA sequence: TGTGCCAGCAGTTACAAGGGGGCTAAAAGAACTGAAAAACTGTTTTTT.

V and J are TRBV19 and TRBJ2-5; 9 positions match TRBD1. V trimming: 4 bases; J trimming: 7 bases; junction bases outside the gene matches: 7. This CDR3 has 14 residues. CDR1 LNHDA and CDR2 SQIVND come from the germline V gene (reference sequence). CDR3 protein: CASSRRQGDATQYF. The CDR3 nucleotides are TGTGCCAGTAGTAGGCGACAGGGGGACGCGACCCAGTACTTC.

The CDR3 sequence: CASSEAYGQNSPLHF. CDR3 nucleotides: TGTGCCAGCAGTGAAGCCTACGGACAGAATTCACCCCTCCACTTT. The genes are TRBV2 and TRBJ1-6, with D perhaps matching TRBD1 (6 bases). In germline, CDR1 is SNHLY, CDR2 FYNNEI. The germline V and J ends were trimmed by 0 bases and 7 bases, with 10 bases remaining between them. The CDR3 has 15 residues. The variable domain in full, completed from reference TRBV2 and TRBJ1-6, reads EPEVTQTPSHQVTQMGQEVILRCVPISNHLYFYWYRQILGQKVEFLVSFYNNEISEKSEIFDDQFSVERPDGSNFTLKIRSTKLEDSAMYFCASSEAYGQNSPLHFGNGTRLTVT.